This T cell receptor beta chain originates from a study of blood T cell repertoires in COVID-19. Looking at the study overall: PBMCs, B-cell-depleted T cells, or T cells were the source of the cDNA or gDNA that made up the material.

Original handling: How many nucleated cells were present was estimated from reference gene primer amplification. The table came from immunoSEQ multiplex PCR; TCRdb's copy has only in-frame clones and leaves some out. The V and J calls and clone size come from that table; D and trimming were worked out from the DNA. There are about 180,000 clones in the sample; roughly 85% occur only once, and around 5% lies in the top ten. In this sample, this clone turned up many times. Enrolled during active infection, Seattle patients were then followed longitudinally. The source material was peripheral blood. The TCR was taken from a woman between 45 and 60 years old with COVID-19, enrolled during active disease.

CDR3 loop: CASSPFTSGSYEQYF. In DNA form, the CDR3 reads TGTGCCAGCAGCCCATTTACGTCGGGGTCCTACGAGCAGTACTTC. The chain joins TRBV6-6 to TRBJ2-7; D is perhaps TRBD2 (5 bases). CDR1 MNHNY and CDR2 SVGAGI come from the germline V gene (reference sequence). V was cut by 6 bases and J by 1 base, with 16 bases left in between. CDR3 length: 15 residues.